The TCR beta chain described here comes from a study of radiotherapy plus CTLA-4 blockade in lung cancer. Study as a whole: Objective response was observed in about 19% of patients, and disease control in approximately 30%.

The CDR3 covers 13 residues. Per germline, CDR1 SGHTA and CDR2 FQGNSA. Trimming shortened V by 3 bases and J by 3 bases, and 9 bases separated the two germline ends. Libraries were prepared by immunoSEQ multiplex PCR; TCRdb keeps only in-frame clonotypes and omits some of them. The data contain tens of thousands of clones, around 90% of them singletons. In its sample, this clone was seen once. Material: peripheral blood, obtained from a patient treated with radiotherapy plus ipilimumab. The rearrangement links TRBV7-2 to TRBJ2-7; D ambiguous. The origin of this receptor is a human donor with non-small cell lung cancer that progressed on radiotherapy plus ipilimumab. DNA for the CDR3: TGTGCCAGCAGCTTCGGCTCCTTCTACGAGCAGTACTTC. Translation gives CASSFGSFYEQYF.